One sample yielded the 23 T cell receptor beta chains listed below, sequenced in a study of T cells after yellow fever vaccination. Using its own MiXCR run on the 5' RACE reads, TCRdb lists one record per CDR3 protein. The table lists 350,000 or so distinct CDR3 sequences, about 8.3% of them singletons. The starting material was PBMCs, obtained 45 days after the first yellow fever vaccination. The receptors shown here come from a man between 18 and 35 years old who received the YFV17D yellow fever vaccine.

This clonotype was seen a handful of times. The chain recombines TRBV7-6 with TRBJ2-3; TRBD2 is a possible D gene (7 bases). The CDR3 runs 12 residues. Germline V gene lookup returns CDR1 SGHVS and CDR2 FNYEAQ. V lost 0 bases and J 14 bases, leaving 12 bases between the germline ends. In DNA, the CDR3 is TGTGCCAGCAGCTTAGCGGGGGGGCCCCTGTATTTT. This codes for CASSLAGGPLYF.

This clonotype has just a few counts. The rearrangement links TRBV10-3 to TRBJ2-6, with D hard to call. V was cut by 7 bases and J by 1 base, with 14 bases left in between. The CDR3 covers 16 residues. Germline V gives CDR1 ENHRY, CDR2 SYGVKD. The CDR3 loop reads CAITQSSGSGANVLTF. The CDR3 region has the DNA TGTGCCATCACTCAATCCTCCGGATCTGGGGCCAACGTCCTGACTTTC.

This clonotype has a handful of counts. This chain uses TRBV9 with TRBJ1-5; the D gene is possibly TRBD1 (6 bases). The CDR3 sequence is 14 residues long. Germline V gene lookup returns CDR1 SGDLS and CDR2 YYNGEE. The V gene lost 2 bases and the J gene lost 1 base, with 7 bases spanning the gap. CDR3 amino acids: CASSVGTSNQPQHF. CDR3 nucleotide sequence: TGTGCCAGCAGCGTCGGGACAAGCAATCAGCCCCAGCATTTT. The full variable domain, its missing parts supplied by reference TRBV9 and TRBJ1-5, is DSGVTQTPKHLITATGQRVTLRCSPRSGDLSVYWYQQSLDQGLQFLIQYYNGEERAKGNILERFSAQQFPDLHSELNLSSLELGDSALYFCASSVGTSNQPQHFGDGTRLSIL.

This chain uses TRBV7-6 with TRBJ2-2; 7 bases agree with TRBD1. The CDR3 totals 16 residues. After removal of 2 bases from V and 3 bases from J, the junction contained 6 bases not matched to a gene. Germline assignment: CDR1 SGHVS and CDR2 FNYEAQ. The CDR3 DNA sequence: TGTGCCAGCAGCTTATTGGCCGGGACAGACACCGGGGAGCTGTTTTTT. This encodes CASSLLAGTDTGELFF.

This clonotype has a handful of counts. The CDR3 spells CASRRGWTGELFF. The CDR3 DNA sequence: TGTGCCAGCCGTCGAGGGTGGACCGGGGAGCTGTTTTTT. V is TRBV2 and J is TRBJ2-2; the D gene is possibly TRBD2 (5 bases). Looked up from germline, CDR1 is SNHLY and CDR2 is FYNNEI. This CDR3 comprises 13 residues. Deletions cut 8 bases from V and 5 bases from J, with 12 bases between.

This clonotype has only a few counts. The chain carries TRBV12-3 or TRBV12-4 and TRBJ2-3; the D gene is possibly TRBD2 (5 bases). The CDR3 sequence is 13 residues long. V shed 7 bases and J shed 4 bases, with 12 bases lying between them. The CDR3 DNA follows: TGTGCCAGCAATGGACGGGAAGCAGATACGCAGTATTTT. This codes for CASNGREADTQYF.

V usage is TRBV20-1 and J usage is TRBJ1-2; D not certain. CDR3 length: 13 residues. From germline, CDR1 is DFQATT and CDR2 SNEGSKA (reference sequence). The ends were cut back, 6 bases at V and 4 bases at J, with 15 bases in the middle. CDR3 amino acids: CSAPGSDLYGYTF. CDR3 coding DNA: TGCAGTGCCCCGGGAAGCGATCTCTATGGCTACACCTTC.

This chain joins TRBV27 and TRBJ1-1, with D maybe TRBD1 (5 bases). CDR3 length: 16 amino acids. The ends were cut back, 5 bases at V and 4 bases at J, with 20 bases in the middle. The germline CDR1 and CDR2 sequences are MNHEY and SMNVEV (reference sequence). CDR3 nucleotides: TGTGCCAGCAGTCGGGCCAGGGATATGATCGGCACTGAAGCTTTCTTT. Translated, it gives CASSRARDMIGTEAFF.

This clonotype was counted only a few times. CDR3 in amino acids: CASSQDSGRDRGRPPMNTEAFF. The CDR3 bases are TGCGCCAGCAGCCAAGACTCCGGCCGGGACAGGGGGCGTCCCCCCATGAACACTGAAGCTTTCTTT. The chain links TRBV4-1 to TRBJ1-1; 12 nucleotides agree with TRBD1. With V trimmed by 0 bases and J by 0 bases, 17 bases remained unmatched. The CDR3 is 22 residues long. The V gene's germline CDR1 is MGHRA and CDR2 YSYEKL.

This chain joins TRBV7-6 and TRBJ2-3, with 8 bases that match TRBD1. The CDR3 loop spans 16 amino acids. V was clipped by 5 bases and J by 1 base; unmatched bases: 8. Germline V gene data show CDR1 as SGHVS and CDR2 as FNYEAQ. The CDR3 sequence is CASSRTGNGGTDTQYF. In DNA form, the CDR3 reads TGTGCCAGCAGCCGGACAGGGAATGGGGGCACAGATACGCAGTATTTT.

CDR3 in DNA: TGTGCCAGCAGCTTAGGACTAGCGGGGGAGGAGCAGTTCTTC. It translates to CASSLGLAGEEQFF. This chain joins TRBV7-8 and TRBJ2-1, with 12 nucleotides matching TRBD2. Germline V gene lookup returns CDR1 SGHVS and CDR2 FQNEAQ. Trimming at V came to 1 base and at J to 10 bases, leaving 2 bases not matched to a gene. The CDR3 contains 14 residues.

This clonotype has just a few counts. The CDR3, as DNA: TGCAGCGTTGAATTGGCAGGGAACTTGGGTGAGCAGTTCTTC. Its translation: CSVELAGNLGEQFF. This chain joins TRBV29-1 and TRBJ2-1, with D perhaps matching TRBD1 (5 bases). The CDR3 runs to 14 residues. Trimming left V 2 bases short and J 9 bases short, with 17 bases between. The V gene's germline CDR1 is SQVTM and CDR2 ANQGSEA.

The rearrangement uses TRBV11-2 and TRBJ2-2; D unclear. The CDR3 runs to 15 residues. Germline-derived CDR1 and CDR2 are SGHAT and FQNNGV. The V end was cut by 0 bases, the J end by 4 bases, with 9 bases between. In nucleotides, the CDR3 is TGTGCCAGCAGCTTAGATAGGCAGACCACCGGGGAGCTGTTTTTT. Encoded protein: CASSLDRQTTGELFF.

On this clonotype itself: As the CDR3 is not closed by the conserved phenylalanine or tryptophan, this likely results from a read error. The V call is TRBV9, the J call TRBJ2-1; TRBD2 aligns across 11 bases. This CDR3 comprises 16 residues. Losses at the gene ends were 4 bases for V and 3 bases for J; bases not matched to a gene: 6. Germline loops: CDR1 SGDLS, CDR2 YYNGEE. The CDR3 nucleotides read TGTGCCAGCAGCCCCCCGACTAGCGGGGACTACAATGAGCAGTTCTTA. This gives the protein CASSPPTSGDYNEQFL.

The sample holds many counts of this clonotype. The V gene is TRBV7-2, the J gene TRBJ2-7; D may be TRBD1 (5 bases). The germline V and J ends were trimmed by 5 bases and 5 bases, with 13 bases remaining between them. The CDR3 is 13 residues long. Per germline, CDR1 SGHTA and CDR2 FQGNSA. As DNA, the CDR3 is TGTGCCAGCAGCCCCAGGGTTACGGACGAGCAGTACGTC. Its protein product is CASSPRVTDEQYV.

The chain employs TRBV5-1 and TRBJ2-7; D is unclear. Germline-derived CDR1 and CDR2 are SGHRS and YFSETQ. V was trimmed by 0 bases and J by 0 bases, leaving 7 bases between them. This CDR3 comprises 14 residues. CDR3 DNA: TGCGCCAGCAGCTTGGAATCCGTCTCCTACGAGCAGTACTTC. Translated, it gives CASSLESVSYEQYF.

This clonotype appeared many times. The genes are TRBV7-2 and TRBJ2-3; 7 bases fit TRBD2. The CDR3 is 15 residues long. J lost 1 base, V lost 11 bases, and 12 bases had no gene match. Germline V gene data show CDR1 as SGHTA and CDR2 as FQGNSA. Here the CDR3 reads CASTRASGGTDTQYF. CDR3 nucleotide sequence: TGTGCCTCGACTCGGGCTAGCGGAGGCACAGATACGCAGTATTTT.

This clonotype showed up just a few times. The gene calls are TRBV29-1 and TRBJ2-7; 8 nucleotides line up with TRBD1. Germline V gene sequence: CDR1 SQVTM, CDR2 ANQGSEA. The CDR3 totals 13 residues. The V gene end was trimmed by 6 bases and the J gene end by 2 bases; junction bases not matched to a gene: 6. The CDR3, as DNA: TGCAGCGTGAGGGGACAGGAGACCTACGAGCAGTACTTC. Its translation is CSVRGQETYEQYF.

This clonotype was counted between two and nine times. The rearrangement joins TRBV7-2 to TRBJ1-2, with 10 bases identical to TRBD1. Germline V lookup: CDR1 SGHTA, CDR2 FQGNSA. There are 17 residues in the CDR3. The ends lost 0 bases at V and 4 bases at J; junction bases unmatched: 8. In DNA, the CDR3 is TGTGCCAGCAGCTTAGCCCCGGAGACAGGGGGCGGCTATGGCTACACCTTC. Its protein product is CASSLAPETGGGYGYTF.

This chain connects TRBV29-1 to TRBJ2-4; D unresolved. The CDR3 length is 12 residues. Trimming shortened V by 4 bases and J by 5 bases, and 9 bases separated the two germline ends. Per the germline V gene, CDR1 is SQVTM and CDR2 is ANQGSEA. CDR3 sequence (DNA): TGCAGCGTTGGCGGTTGGGAAAACATTCAGTACTTC. The encoded protein is CSVGGWENIQYF.

In its sample, this clonotype was seen a few times. This chain uses TRBV23-1 with TRBJ1-2; a possible D gene is TRBD1 (6 bases). Being an ORF, TRBV23-1 has a function that is uncertain. The CDR3 covers 18 residues. V shed 0 bases and J shed 8 bases, with 25 bases lying between them. Here the CDR3 DNA reads TGCGCCAGCAGTCAATCCGGCGGCAGGGGCTTTCCCTCGGGCGGCTACACCTTC. Its protein is CASSQSGGRGFPSGGYTF.

The table lists this clonotype with many counts. The chain carries TRBV12-3 or TRBV12-4 and TRBJ2-3; TRBD1 might be the D (6 bases). The length of the CDR3 is 15 residues. V was cut by 2 bases and J by 0 bases, with 9 bases left in between. CDR3: CASSLSGASTDTQYF. The CDR3 DNA reads as TGTGCCAGCAGTTTATCAGGGGCTAGCACAGATACGCAGTATTTT.

The chain has TRBV5-1 and TRBJ1-1, with D uncertain. The length of the CDR3 is 15 residues. V was clipped by 8 bases and J by 1 base, with 18 bases between them. Germline V gene lookup returns CDR1 SGHRS and CDR2 YFSETQ. DNA for the CDR3: TGCGCCAGTATCGGAGGAGATGGGTCGAACACTGAAGCTTTCTTT. Translation: CASIGGDGSNTEAFF.